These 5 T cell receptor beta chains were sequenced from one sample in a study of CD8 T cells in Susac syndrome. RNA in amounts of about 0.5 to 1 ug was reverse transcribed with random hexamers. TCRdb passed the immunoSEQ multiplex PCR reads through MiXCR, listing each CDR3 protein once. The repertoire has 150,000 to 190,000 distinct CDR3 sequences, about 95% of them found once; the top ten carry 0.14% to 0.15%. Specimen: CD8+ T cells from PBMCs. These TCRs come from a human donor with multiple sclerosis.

DNA for the CDR3: TGTGCCAGCAGCTTAGGTTCCTATGGGTCCTACGAGCAGTACTTC. This codes for CASSLGSYGSYEQYF. The V gene is TRBV7-9, the J gene TRBJ2-7; no definite D call. The germline CDR1 and CDR2 sequences are SEHNR and FQNEAQ (reference sequence). Trimming pared 1 base from V and 1 base from J, leaving 11 bases between. The CDR3 runs to 15 residues.

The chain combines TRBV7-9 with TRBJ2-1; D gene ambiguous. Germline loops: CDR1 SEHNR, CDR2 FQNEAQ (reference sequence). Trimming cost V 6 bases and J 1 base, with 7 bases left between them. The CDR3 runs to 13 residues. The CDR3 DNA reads TGTGCCAGCAGAGGGTTATCCTACAATGAGCAGTTCTTC. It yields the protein CASRGLSYNEQFF.

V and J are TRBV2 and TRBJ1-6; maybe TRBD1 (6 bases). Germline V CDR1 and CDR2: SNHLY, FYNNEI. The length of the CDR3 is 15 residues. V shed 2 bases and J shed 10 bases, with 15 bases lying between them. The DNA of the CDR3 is TGTGCCAGCAGTGAAAGCGGGACACCGGGATCACCCCTCCACTTT. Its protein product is CASSESGTPGSPLHF.

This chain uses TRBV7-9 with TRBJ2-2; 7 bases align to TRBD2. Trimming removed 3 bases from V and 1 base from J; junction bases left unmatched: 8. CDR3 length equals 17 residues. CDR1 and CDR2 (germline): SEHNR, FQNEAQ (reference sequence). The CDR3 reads CASSFPREGENTGELFF. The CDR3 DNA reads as TGTGCCAGCAGCTTCCCCAGGGAGGGAGAGAACACCGGGGAGCTGTTTTTT.

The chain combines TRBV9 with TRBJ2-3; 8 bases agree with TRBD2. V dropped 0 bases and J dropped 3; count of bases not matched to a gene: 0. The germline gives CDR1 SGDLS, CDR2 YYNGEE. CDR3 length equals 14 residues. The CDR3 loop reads CASSVVAGTDTQYF. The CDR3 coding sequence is TGTGCCAGCAGCGTAGTAGCGGGGACAGATACGCAGTATTTT.